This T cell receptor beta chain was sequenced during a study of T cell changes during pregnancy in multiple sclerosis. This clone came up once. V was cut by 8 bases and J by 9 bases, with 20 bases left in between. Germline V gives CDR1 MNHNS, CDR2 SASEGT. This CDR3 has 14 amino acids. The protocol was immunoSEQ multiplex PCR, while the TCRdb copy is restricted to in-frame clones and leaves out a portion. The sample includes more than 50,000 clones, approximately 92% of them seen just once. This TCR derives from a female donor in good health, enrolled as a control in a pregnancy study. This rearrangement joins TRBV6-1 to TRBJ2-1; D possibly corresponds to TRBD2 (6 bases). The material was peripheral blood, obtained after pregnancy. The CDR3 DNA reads TGTGCCAGCCGACGGTCGGGGGATTTAGGTGAGCAGTTCTTC. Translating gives CASRRSGDLGEQFF.